This T cell receptor beta chain was sequenced during a study of long-term antiretroviral therapy in people with HIV. Points on this clone: Its antigen remains unknown.

Version v3.0 of the immunoSEQ assay ran at survey level. Per sample, sequencing targeted roughly 40,000-55,000 T-cell genomes. Some clones are missing from TCRdb's copy, which holds only in-frame ones; the method was immunoSEQ multiplex PCR. Seen here are 20,000 to 25,000 clones, 81% observed once, and the top ten hold about 7.2%. Germline assignment: CDR1 SGHNT and CDR2 YYREEE (reference sequence). The CDR3 covers 16 residues. V was shortened by 0 bases and J by 0 bases, with 12 bases between the two germline ends. Study results and caveats: On ART adherence, viral resistance or therapy changes, no data were available. Although diversity increased after ART, it remained lower than in transplant donor controls. The repertoire was dominated at all time points by clones expanded before ART.

The clonotype comes from a man aged 25 to 40 with HIV. This chain joins TRBV5-4 and TRBJ1-2, with a tentative D call TRBD1 (5 bases). Sequencing used unsorted PBMCs, obtained 1.5 years after starting antiretroviral therapy. For the CDR3, the DNA is TGTGCCAGCAGCTTGGCCTTTGACAGACCTAACTATGGCTACACCTTC. The encoded protein is CASSLAFDRPNYGYTF.